This T cell receptor beta chain was sequenced during a study of T-cell reconstitution after alpha-beta-depleted transplantation in children. Points from the study as a whole: As was reported, about two months after transplant, alpha-beta T cells came from several hundred expanded graft clones. Counts and diversity of T cells one year after transplant came mostly from newly produced T cells.

Unique molecular identifiers were incorporated into the prepared TCRbeta library. TCRdb re-analysed the PCR reads in MiXCR, keeping a single row per CDR3 protein. The sample has about a million distinct CDR3 sequences; less than 30% are singletons. The CDR3 runs to 14 residues. Trimming cost V 6 bases and J 3 bases, with 18 bases left between them. Germline CDR1 is DFQATT and CDR2 is SNEGSKA (reference sequence). In the case of this clonotype: Its cognate antigen is unknown.

The sequence derives from a boy younger than two who had a stem cell transplant for SCID, so the T cells may come from the graft donor. V and J are TRBV20-1 and TRBJ2-7; no clear D. The material sequenced was PBMCs, mostly from graft donor cells, taken 360 days after TCRalphabeta/CD19-depleted stem cell transplant. The CDR3 loop is CSAEVGVSDYEQYF. The CDR3, as DNA: TGCAGTGCCGAGGTTGGGGTGTCTGACTACGAGCAGTACTTC.